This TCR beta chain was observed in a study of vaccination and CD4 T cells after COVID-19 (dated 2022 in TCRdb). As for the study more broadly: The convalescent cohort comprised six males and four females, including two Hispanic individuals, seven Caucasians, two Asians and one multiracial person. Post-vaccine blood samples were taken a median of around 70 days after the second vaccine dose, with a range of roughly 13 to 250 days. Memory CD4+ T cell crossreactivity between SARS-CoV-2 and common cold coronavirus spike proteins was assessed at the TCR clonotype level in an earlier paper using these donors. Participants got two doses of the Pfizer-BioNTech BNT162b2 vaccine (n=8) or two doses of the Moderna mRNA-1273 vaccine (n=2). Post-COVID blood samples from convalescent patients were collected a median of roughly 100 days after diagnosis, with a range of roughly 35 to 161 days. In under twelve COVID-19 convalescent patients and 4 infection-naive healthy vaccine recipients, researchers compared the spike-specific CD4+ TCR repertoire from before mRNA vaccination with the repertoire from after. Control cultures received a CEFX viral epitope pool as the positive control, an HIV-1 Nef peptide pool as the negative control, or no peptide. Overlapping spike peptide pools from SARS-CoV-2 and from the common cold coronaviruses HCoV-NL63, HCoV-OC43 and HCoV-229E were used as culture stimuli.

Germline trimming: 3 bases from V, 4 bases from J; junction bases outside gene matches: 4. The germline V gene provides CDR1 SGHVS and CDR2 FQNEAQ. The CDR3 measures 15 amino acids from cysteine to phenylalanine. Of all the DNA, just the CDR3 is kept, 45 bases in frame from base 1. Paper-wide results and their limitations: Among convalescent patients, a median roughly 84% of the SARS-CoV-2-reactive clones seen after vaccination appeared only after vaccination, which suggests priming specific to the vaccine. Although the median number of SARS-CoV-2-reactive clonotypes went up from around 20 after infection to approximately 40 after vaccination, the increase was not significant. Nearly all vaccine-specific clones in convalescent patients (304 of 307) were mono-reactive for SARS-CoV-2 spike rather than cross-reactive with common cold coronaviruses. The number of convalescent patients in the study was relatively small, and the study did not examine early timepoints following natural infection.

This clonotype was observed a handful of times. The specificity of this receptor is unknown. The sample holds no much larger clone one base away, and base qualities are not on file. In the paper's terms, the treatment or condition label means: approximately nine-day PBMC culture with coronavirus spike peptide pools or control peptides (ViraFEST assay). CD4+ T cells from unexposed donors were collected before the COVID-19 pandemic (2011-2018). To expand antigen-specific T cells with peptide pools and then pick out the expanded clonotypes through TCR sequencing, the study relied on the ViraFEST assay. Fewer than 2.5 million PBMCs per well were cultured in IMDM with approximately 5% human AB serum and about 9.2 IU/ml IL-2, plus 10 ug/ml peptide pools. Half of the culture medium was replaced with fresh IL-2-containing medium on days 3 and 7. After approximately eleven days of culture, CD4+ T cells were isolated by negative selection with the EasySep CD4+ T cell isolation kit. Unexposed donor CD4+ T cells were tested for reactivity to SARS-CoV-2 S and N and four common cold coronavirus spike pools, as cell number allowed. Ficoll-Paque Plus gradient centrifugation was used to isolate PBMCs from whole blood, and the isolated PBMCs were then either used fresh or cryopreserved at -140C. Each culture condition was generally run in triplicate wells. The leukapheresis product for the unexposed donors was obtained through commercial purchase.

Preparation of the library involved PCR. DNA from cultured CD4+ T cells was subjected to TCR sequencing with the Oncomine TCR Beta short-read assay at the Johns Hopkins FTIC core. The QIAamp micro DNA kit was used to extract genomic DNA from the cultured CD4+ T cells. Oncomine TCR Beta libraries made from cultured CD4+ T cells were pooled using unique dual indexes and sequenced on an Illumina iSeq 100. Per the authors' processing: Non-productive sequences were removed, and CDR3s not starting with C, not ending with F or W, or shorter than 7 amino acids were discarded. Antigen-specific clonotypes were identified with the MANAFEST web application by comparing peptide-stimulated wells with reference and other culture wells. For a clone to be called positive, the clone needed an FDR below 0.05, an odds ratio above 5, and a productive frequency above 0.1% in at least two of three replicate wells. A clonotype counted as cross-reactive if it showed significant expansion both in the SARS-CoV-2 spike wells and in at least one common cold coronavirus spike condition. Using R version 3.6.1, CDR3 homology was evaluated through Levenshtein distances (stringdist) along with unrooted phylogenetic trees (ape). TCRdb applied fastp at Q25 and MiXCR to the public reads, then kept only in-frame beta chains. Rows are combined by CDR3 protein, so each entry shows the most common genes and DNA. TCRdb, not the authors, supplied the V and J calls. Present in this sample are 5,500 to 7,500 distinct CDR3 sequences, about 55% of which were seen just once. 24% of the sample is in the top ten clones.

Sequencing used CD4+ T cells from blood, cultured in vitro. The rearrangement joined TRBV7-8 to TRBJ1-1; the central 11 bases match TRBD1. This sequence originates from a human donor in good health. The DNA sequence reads TGTGCCAGCAGCTTCCACGGGACAGGGGGCACTGAAGCTTTCTTT. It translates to CASSFHGTGGTEAFF.